This entry describes one T cell receptor beta chain. Antigen unknown. These data belong to a study of CD8+ T cells in alopecia areata. Study-level findings and limits: An increase in clonality over normal scalp was evident in lesional scalp, especially alopecia totalis/universalis. Both scalp clonality and the expanded CD8+ clones among the top 100 showed a significant decrease with tofacitinib.

Treatment here: oral pan-JAK inhibitor, 5-10 mg twice daily. Germline V gene lookup returns CDR1 MNHEY and CDR2 SMNVEV (reference sequence). Trimming cost V 6 bases and J 4 bases, with 19 bases left between them. This CDR3 is built from 17 residues. cDNA prepared by RNA extraction and subsequent reverse transcription served as the template for sequencing. Here immunoSEQ multiplex PCR was the method, and the copy in TCRdb shows in-frame clones only, minus some. The table includes 150,000 to 200,000 clones, roughly 65% detected once. Sample: CD4+ T cells sorted from blood, taken at week 4, from a patient treated with tofacitinib. The chain links TRBV27 to TRBJ1-6, with D possibly TRBD1 on 6 matching bases. The source of this sequence is a human donor with alopecia areata. The CDR3: CASSLGPERGYNSPLHF. As DNA, the CDR3 is TGTGCCAGCAGCTTGGGGCCCGAGAGGGGGTATAATTCACCCCTCCACTTT.